This T cell receptor (beta chain) comes out of a study of metastatic and nonmetastatic thyroid tumors. Ten or more counts support this clone. Among the patients, none had received any treatment before thyroid surgery. Germline values: CDR1 LGHDT, CDR2 YNNKEL (reference sequence). V shed 3 bases and J shed 12 bases, with 12 bases lying between them. The CDR3 spans 12 residues. TCRdb called clones again from the PCR reads with MiXCR. The table lists some 64,000 clones, less than 5% of them singletons. Material: blood. This sequence was found in a female donor with papillary thyroid cancer or a benign thyroid nodule (not recorded which). Some clones in this sample may be carry-over from other donors' samples. The V and J genes are TRBV3-1 and TRBJ2-1; D might be TRBD2 (7 bases). Here the CDR3 reads CASSQAGAWQFF. CDR3 in DNA: TGTGCCAGCAGCCAGGCGGGGGCGTGGCAGTTCTTC.